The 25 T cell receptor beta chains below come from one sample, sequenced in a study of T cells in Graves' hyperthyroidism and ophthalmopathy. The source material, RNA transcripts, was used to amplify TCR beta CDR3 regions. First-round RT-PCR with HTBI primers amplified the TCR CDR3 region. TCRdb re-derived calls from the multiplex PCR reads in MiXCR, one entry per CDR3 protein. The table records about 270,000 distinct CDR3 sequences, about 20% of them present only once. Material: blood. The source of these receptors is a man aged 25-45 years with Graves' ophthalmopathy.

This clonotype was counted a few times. The CDR3 is CASSPGGRLAASVQQYF. In DNA form, the CDR3 reads TGTGCCAGCAGCCCCGGAGGGAGGCTAGCGGCCTCTGTCCAGCAGTACTTC. This chain joins TRBV9 and TRBJ2-7, with 7 positions matching TRBD2. This CDR3 region has 17 residues. The V segment lost 4 bases and the J segment 8 bases; nucleotides outside the gene matches: 21. Looked up from germline, CDR1 is SGDLS and CDR2 is YYNGEE.

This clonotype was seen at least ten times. DNA of the CDR3: TGTGCCAGCAGCTTAGTGCCGGGAGGGAGCTACACCTTC. Translation gives CASSLVPGGSYTF. The rearrangement links TRBV7-2 to TRBJ1-2, with D unclear. CDR3 length equals 13 residues. Germline V gene lookup returns CDR1 SGHTA and CDR2 FQGNSA. Trimming cost V 1 base and J 9 bases, with 12 bases left between them.

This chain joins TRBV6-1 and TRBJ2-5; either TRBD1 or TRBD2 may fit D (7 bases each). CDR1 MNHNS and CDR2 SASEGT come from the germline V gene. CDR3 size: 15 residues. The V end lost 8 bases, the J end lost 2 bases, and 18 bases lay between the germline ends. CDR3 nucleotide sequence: TGTGCCAGCTGTGGGGGAGGGACAGCACAAGAGACCCAGTACTTC. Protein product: CASCGGGTAQETQYF.

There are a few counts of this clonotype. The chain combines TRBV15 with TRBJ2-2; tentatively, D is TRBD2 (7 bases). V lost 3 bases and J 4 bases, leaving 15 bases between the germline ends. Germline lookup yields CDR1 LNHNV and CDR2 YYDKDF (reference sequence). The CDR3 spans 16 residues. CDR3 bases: TGTGCCACCAGCAGGGGCGGGGGCGGTGGCACCGGGGAGCTGTTTTTT. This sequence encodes CATSRGGGGGTGELFF. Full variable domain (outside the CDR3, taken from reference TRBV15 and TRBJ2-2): DAMVIQNPRYQVTQFGKPVTLSCSQTLNHNVMYWYQQKSSQAPKLLFHYYDKDFNNEADTPDNFQSRRPNTSFCFLDIRSPGLGDTAMYLCATSRGGGGGTGELFFGEGSRLTVL.

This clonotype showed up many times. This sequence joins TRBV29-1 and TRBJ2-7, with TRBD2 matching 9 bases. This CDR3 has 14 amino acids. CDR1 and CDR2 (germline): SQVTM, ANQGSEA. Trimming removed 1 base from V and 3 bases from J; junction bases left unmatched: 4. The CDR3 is CSVEVSGSGYEQYF. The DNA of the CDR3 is TGCAGCGTTGAAGTTAGCGGGAGTGGCTACGAGCAGTACTTC.

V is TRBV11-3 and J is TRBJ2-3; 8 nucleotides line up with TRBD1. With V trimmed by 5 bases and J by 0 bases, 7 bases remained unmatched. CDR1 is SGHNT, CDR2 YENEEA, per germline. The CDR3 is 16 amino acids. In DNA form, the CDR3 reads TGTGCCAGCAGCCCGGGACAGGAGGTTAGCACAGATACGCAGTATTTT. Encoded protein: CASSPGQEVSTDTQYF.

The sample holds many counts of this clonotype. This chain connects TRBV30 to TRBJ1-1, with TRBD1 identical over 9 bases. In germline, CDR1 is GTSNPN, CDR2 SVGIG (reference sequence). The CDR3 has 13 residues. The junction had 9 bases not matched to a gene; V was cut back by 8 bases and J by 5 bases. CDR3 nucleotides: TGTGCCAGCTACAGGGGGCGGGGGACTGAAGCTTTCTTT. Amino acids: CASYRGRGTEAFF.

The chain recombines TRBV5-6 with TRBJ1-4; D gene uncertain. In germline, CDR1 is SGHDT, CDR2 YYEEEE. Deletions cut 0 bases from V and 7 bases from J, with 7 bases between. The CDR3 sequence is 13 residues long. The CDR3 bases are TGTGCCAGCAGCTTGGTCCCCAGTGAAAAACTGTTTTTT. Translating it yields CASSLVPSEKLFF.

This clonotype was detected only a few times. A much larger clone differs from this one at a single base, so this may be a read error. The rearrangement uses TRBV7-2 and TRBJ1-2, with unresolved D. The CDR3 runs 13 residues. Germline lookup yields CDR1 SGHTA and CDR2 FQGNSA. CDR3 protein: CASSSQLNYGCTF. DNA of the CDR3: TGTGCCAGCAGTTCTCAGCTTAACTATGGCTGCACCTTC.

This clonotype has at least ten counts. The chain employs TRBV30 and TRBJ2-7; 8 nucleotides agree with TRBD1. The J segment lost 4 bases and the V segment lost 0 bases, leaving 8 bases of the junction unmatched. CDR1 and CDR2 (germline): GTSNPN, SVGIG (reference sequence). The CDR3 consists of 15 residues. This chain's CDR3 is CAWSVVGQGAYEQYF. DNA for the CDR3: TGTGCCTGGAGTGTAGTTGGACAGGGTGCTTACGAGCAGTACTTC.

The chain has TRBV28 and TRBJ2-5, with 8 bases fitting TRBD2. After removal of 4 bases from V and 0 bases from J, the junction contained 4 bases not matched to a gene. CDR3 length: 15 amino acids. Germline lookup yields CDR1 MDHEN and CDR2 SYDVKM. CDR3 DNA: TGTGCCAGCAGTTATACTAGCGGAAACCAAGAGACCCAGTACTTC. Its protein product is CASSYTSGNQETQYF.

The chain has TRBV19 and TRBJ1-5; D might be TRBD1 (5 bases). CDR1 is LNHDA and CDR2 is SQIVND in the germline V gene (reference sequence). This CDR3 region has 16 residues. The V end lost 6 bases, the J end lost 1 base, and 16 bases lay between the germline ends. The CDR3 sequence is CASRGAPPGSNQPQHF. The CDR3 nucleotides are TGTGCCAGTAGAGGGGCTCCCCCGGGCAGCAATCAGCCCCAGCATTTT.

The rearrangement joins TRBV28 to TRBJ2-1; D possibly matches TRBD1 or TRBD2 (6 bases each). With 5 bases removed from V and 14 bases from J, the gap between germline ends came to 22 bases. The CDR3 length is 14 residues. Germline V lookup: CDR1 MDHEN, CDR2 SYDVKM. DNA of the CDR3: TGTGCCAGCAGTCTAGGTCTGGGGGGCCCCCTGAAGTTCTTC. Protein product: CASSLGLGGPLKFF.

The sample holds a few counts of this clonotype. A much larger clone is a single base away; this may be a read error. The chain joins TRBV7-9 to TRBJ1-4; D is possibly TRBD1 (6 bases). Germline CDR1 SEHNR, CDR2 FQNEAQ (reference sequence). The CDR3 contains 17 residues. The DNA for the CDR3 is TGTGCCAGCAGCCTCGACAGGAGATCTGCAACTAATGAAAAACTGTCTTTT. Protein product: CASSLDRRSATNEKLSF.

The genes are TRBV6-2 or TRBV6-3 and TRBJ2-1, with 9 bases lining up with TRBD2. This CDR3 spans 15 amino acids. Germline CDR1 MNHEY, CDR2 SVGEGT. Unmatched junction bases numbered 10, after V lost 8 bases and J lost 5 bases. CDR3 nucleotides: TGTGCCAGCTCATCTCCCAGCGGGAGGAACAATGAGCAGTTCTTC. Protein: CASSSPSGRNNEQFF.

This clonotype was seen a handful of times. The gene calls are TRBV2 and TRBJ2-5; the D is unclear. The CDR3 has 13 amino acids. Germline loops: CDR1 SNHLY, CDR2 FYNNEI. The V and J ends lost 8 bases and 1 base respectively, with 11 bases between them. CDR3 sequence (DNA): TGTGCCAGCGAGCGATCATCCCAAGAGACCCAGTACTTC. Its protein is CASERSSQETQYF.

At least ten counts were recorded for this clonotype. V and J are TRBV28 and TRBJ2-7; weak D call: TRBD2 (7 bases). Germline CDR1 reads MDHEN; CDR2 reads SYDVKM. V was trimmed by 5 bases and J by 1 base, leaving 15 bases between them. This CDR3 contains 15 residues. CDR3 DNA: TGTGCCAGCAGTAAACCGGGGGGCCTTTCCTACGAGCAGTACTTC. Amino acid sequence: CASSKPGGLSYEQYF.

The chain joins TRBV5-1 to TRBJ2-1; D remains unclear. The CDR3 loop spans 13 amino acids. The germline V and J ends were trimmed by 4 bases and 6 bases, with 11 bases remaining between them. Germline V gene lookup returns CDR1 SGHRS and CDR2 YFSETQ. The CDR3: CASSPGPFNEQFF. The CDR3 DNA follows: TGCGCCAGCAGCCCCGGACCTTTCAATGAGCAGTTCTTC.

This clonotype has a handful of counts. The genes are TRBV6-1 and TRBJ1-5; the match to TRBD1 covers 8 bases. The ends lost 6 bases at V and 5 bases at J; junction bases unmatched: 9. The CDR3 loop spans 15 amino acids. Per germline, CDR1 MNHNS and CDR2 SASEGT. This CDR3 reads CASRPYRGGYQPQHF. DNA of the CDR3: TGTGCCAGCAGACCCTACAGGGGGGGATATCAGCCCCAGCATTTT.

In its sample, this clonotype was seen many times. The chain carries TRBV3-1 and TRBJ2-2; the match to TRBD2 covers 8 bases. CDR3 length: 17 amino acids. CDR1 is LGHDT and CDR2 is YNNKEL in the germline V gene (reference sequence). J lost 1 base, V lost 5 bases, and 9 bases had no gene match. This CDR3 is CASSSILTSENTGELFF. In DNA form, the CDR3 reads TGTGCCAGCAGCTCCATCTTGACTAGCGAGAACACCGGGGAGCTGTTTTTT.

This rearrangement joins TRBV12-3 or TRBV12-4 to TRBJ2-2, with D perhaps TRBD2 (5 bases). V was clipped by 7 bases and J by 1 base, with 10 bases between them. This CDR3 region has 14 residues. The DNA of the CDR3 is TGTGCCAGCACTCGACGGGAGAACACCGGGGAGCTGTTTTTT. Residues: CASTRRENTGELFF.

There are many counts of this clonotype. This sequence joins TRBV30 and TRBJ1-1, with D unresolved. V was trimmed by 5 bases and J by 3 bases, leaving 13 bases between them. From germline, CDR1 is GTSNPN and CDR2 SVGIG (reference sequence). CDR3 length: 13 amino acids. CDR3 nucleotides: TGTGCCTGGGAGCGCCAGGAGGACACTGAAGCTTTCTTT. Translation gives CAWERQEDTEAFF. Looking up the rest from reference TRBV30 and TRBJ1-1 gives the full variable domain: SQTIHQWPATLVQPVGSPLSLECTVEGTSNPNLYWYRQAAGRGLQLLFYSVGIGQISSEVPQNLSASRPQDRQFILSSKKLLLSDSGFYLCAWERQEDTEAFFGQGTRLTVV.

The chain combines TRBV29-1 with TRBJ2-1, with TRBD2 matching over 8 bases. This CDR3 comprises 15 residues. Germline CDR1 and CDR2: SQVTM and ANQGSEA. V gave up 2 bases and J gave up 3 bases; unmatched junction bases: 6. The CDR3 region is CSVEIISGGYNEQFF. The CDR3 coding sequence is TGCAGCGTTGAAATCATAAGCGGGGGCTACAATGAGCAGTTCTTC.

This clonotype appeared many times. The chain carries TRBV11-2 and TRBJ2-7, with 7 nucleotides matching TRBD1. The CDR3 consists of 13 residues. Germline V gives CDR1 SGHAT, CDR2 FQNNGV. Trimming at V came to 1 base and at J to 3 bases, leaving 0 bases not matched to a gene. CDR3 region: CASSLGDSYEQYF. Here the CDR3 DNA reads TGTGCCAGCAGCTTAGGGGACAGCTACGAGCAGTACTTC. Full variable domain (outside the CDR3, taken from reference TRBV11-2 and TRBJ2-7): EAGVAQSPRYKIIEKRQSVAFWCNPISGHATLYWYQQILGQGPKLLIQFQNNGVVDDSQLPKDRFSAERLKGVDSTLKIQPAKLEDSAVYLCASSLGDSYEQYFGPGTRLTVT.

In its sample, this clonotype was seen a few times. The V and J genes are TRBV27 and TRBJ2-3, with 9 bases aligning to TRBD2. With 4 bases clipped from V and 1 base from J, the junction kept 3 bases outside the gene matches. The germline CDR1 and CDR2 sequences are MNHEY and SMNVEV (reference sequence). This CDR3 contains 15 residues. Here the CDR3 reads CASSSRTSGTDTQYF. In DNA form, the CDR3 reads TGTGCCAGCAGTTCCAGGACTAGCGGCACAGATACGCAGTATTTT.